What follows is one T cell receptor (beta chain) and its context. This clone occurred a few times. Its recognized antigen is unknown. Per-base qualities were not stored, and no clone one base away is much larger. The CDR3 covers 16 residues, taking in both the cysteine and the phenylalanine. Of the read, only the CDR3 DNA is kept; its 48 bases are in frame from base 1. Taken from the germline V gene, the CDR1 and CDR2 loops are SGHVS and FQNEAQ. Trimming leaves V shorter by 1 base and J shorter by 8 bases, with the junction holding 8 bases beyond the gene matches. Collaborating institutions collected whole blood in K2EDTA tubes following their own protocols. Collaborator samples were shipped for TCRbeta analysis as frozen whole blood, isolated PBMCs, or DNA extracted from either sample type. These data are taken from a study of blood T cell repertoires in COVID-19 (TCRdb year 2020). Broadly, across the study: Samples from collaborators originated in the United States, Italy and Spain and spanned both the acute and convalescent phases of COVID-19. The material from the prospective study consisted of cDNA or gDNA derived from T cells, B-cell-depleted T cells, or PBMCs. The dataset comprised deeply sampled blood TCRbeta repertoires from subjects exposed to, actively infected with, or recovered from COVID-19. The repertoires were released in a freely available public database meant as a resource for research on the immune response to SARS-CoV-2. Samples were obtained from the ongoing ImmuneRACE study (first 160 participants) and from some 1,300 subjects provided by 6 global collaborators. A de-identified subject ID, COVID-19 status, age in years and sex were almost always included in the sample metadata. Where HLA class I and class II types were available, the types were taken from metadata supplied by the sample provider, not from assay-based typing.

TCRbeta CDR3 regions were amplified from genomic DNA by means of the immunoSEQ Assay, a bias-controlled multiplex PCR. The authors processed their data as follows. The number of nucleated cells in each sample was estimated from the amplification of reference gene primers within the assay. Sequence reads were collapsed and filtered to measure the absolute abundance of every unique TCRbeta CDR3 rearrangement. Productive Simpson clonality was computed per sample as the square root of Simpson's diversity index over productive rearrangements. TCRdb took over this immuneACCESS table, retaining in-frame rearrangements with V and J assigned. Such tables are incomplete; in checked studies, under half of the missing clones stem from an unresolved V gene, and the remainder is unexplained. The V and J calls and the clone size are those of that table, but D and trimming were determined from the DNA. Counted in this sample were tens of thousands of clones; roughly 82% of them appeared once. About an eighth of the sample is held by the ten biggest clonotypes.

Paper-wide results and their limitations: The amount of clinical and demographic metadata varied by source and participant and was provided uncurated.

The sequenced sample was peripheral blood. The source of this sequence is a human donor in a cohort sampled during active COVID-19. This chain is built from TRBV7-8 and TRBJ1-4; TRBD1 matches 9 bases in the middle. The CDR3 reads as follows: CASSLGAGTGSEKLFF. In nucleotides, the sequence is TGTGCCAGCAGCTTAGGGGCCGGGACAGGGTCCGAAAAACTGTTTTTT.